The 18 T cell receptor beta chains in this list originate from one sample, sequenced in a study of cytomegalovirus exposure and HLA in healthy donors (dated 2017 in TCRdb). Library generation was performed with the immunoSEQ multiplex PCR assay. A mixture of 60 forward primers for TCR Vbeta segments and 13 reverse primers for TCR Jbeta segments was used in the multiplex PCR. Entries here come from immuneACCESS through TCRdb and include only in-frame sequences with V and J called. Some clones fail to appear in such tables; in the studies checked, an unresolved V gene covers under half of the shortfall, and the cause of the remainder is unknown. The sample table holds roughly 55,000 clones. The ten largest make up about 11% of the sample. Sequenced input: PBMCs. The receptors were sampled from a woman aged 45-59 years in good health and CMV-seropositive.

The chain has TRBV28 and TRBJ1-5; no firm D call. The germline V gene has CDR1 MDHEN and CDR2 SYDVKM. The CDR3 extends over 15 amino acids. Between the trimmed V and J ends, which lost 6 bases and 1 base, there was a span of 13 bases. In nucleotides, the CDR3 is TGTGCCAGCAGAAACAGAGCCGCCAGCAATCAGCCCCAGCATTTT. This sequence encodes CASRNRAASNQPQHF.

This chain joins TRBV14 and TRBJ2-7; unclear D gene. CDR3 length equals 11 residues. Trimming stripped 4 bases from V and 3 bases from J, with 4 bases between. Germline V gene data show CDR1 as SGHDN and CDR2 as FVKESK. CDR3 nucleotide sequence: TGTGCCAGCAGCCCCTTCTACGAGCAGTACTTC. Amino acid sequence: CASSPFYEQYF.

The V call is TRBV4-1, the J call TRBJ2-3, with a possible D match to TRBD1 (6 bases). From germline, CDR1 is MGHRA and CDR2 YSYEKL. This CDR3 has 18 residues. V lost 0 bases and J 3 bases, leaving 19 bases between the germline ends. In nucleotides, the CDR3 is TGCGCCAGCAGCCAAGAAGGGGGTAGCTCGAGGTTGACAGATACGCAGTATTTT. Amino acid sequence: CASSQEGGSSRLTDTQYF.

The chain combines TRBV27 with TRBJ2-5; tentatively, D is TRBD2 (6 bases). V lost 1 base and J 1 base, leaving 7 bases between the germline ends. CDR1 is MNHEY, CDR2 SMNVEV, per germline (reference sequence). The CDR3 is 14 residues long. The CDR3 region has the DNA TGTGCCAGCAGTTTATTCGGGGGCCAAGAGACCCAGTACTTC. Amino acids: CASSLFGGQETQYF.

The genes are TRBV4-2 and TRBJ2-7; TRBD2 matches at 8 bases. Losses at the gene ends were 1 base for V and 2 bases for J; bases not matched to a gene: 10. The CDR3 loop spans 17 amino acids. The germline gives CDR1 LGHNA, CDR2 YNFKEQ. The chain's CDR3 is CASSQGRSGGFTYEQYF. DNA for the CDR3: TGTGCCAGCAGCCAAGGGAGAAGCGGGGGCTTCACCTACGAGCAGTACTTC.

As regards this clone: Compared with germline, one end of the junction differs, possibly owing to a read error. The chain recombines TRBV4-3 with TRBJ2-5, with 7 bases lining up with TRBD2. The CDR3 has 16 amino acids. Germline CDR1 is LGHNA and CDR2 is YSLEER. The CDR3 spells CASSQERAGRQETQYF. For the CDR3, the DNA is TGCGCCAGCAGTCAAGAGAGAGCGGGACGCCAAGAGACCCAGTACTTC.

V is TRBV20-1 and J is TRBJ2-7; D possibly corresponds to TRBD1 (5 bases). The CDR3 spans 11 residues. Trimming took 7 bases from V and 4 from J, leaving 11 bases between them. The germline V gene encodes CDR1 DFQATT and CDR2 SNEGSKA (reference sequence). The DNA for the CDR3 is TGCAGTGTGAGAACAGGATACGAGCAGTACTTC. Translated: CSVRTGYEQYF.

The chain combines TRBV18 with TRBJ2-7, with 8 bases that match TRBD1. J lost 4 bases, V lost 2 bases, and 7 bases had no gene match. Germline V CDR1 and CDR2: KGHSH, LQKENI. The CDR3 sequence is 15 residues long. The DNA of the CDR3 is TGTGCCAGCTCACCATCCTGGACAGGGCTATACGAGCAGTACTTC. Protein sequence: CASSPSWTGLYEQYF.

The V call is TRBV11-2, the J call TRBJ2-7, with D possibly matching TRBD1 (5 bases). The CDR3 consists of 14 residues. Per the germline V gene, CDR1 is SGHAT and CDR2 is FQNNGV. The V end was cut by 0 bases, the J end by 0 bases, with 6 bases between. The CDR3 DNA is TGTGCCAGCAGCTTAGAGGACAACTCCTACGAGCAGTACTTC. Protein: CASSLEDNSYEQYF.

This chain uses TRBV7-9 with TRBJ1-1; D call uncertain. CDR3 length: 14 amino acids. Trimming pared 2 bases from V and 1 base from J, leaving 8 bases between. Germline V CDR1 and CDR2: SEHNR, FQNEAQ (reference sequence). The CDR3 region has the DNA TGTGCCAGCAGCTTATCCCCCGGGAACACTGAAGCTTTCTTT. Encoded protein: CASSLSPGNTEAFF.

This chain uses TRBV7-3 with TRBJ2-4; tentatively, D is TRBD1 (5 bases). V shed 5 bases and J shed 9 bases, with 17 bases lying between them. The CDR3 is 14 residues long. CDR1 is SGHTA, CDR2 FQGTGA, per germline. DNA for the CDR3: TGTGCCAGCAGCCCAAACCCGACAGATACCATTCAGTACTTC. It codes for CASSPNPTDTIQYF.

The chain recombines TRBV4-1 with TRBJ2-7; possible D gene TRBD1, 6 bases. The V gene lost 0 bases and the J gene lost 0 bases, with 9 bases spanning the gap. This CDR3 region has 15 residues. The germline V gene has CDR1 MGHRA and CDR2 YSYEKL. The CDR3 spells CASSQEEDSSYEQYF. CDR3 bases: TGCGCCAGCAGCCAAGAAGAGGACAGCTCCTACGAGCAGTACTTC.

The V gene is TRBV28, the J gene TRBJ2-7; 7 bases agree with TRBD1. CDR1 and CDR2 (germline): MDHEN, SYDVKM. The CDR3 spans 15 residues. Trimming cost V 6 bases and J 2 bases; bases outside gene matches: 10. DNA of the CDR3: TGTGCCAGCAGCCAAAGGCTCCAGGGGGCCTACGAGCAGTACTTC. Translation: CASSQRLQGAYEQYF.

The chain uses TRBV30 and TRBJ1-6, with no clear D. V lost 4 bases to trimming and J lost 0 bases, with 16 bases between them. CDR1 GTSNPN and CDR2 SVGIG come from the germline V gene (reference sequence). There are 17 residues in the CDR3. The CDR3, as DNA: TGTGCCTGGACGAGGCAGCTACCGAGCTCCTATAATTCACCCCTCCACTTT. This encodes CAWTRQLPSSYNSPLHF.

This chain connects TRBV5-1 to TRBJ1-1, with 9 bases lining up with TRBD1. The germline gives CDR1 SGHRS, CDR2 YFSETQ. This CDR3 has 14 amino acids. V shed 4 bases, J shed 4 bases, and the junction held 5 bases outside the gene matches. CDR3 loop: CASSPGTGSTEAFF. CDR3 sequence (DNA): TGCGCCAGCAGCCCCGGGACAGGGAGCACTGAAGCTTTCTTT.

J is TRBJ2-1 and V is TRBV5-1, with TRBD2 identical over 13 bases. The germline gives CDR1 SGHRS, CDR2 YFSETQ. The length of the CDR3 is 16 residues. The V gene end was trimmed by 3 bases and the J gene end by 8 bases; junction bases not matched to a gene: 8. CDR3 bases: TGCGCCAGCAGCTCCGGACTAGCGGGGGCTGTGGATGAGCAGTTCTTC. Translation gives CASSSGLAGAVDEQFF.

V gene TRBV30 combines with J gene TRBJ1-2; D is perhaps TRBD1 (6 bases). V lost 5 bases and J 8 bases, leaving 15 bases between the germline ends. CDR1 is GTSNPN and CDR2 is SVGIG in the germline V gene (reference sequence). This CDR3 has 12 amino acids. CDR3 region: CAWETGSGGYTF. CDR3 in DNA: TGTGCCTGGGAGACAGGCTCAGGGGGCTACACCTTC. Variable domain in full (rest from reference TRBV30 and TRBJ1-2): SQTIHQWPATLVQPVGSPLSLECTVEGTSNPNLYWYRQAAGRGLQLLFYSVGIGQISSEVPQNLSASRPQDRQFILSSKKLLLSDSGFYLCAWETGSGGYTFGSGTRLTVV.

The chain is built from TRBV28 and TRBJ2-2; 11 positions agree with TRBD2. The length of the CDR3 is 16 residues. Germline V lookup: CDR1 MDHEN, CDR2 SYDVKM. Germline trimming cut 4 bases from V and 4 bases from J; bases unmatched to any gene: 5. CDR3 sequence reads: CASSSGTSGFTGELFF. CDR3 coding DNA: TGTGCCAGCAGTTCCGGGACTAGCGGTTTCACCGGGGAGCTGTTTTTT.